The 32 T cell receptor beta chains given below trace back to one sample, sequenced in a study of cytomegalovirus exposure and HLA in healthy donors. 13 Jbeta primers and 60 Vbeta primers were used for the PCR. Data came from immunoSEQ multiplex PCR; TCRdb stores just in-frame clones and leaves some out. The table has some 180,000 clones, around 83% seen once. Specimen: PBMCs. Receptors were obtained from a middle-aged man in good health and CMV-seropositive.

The CDR3 bases are TGCGCCAGCTTTACTAGCGGGAAGGGGATAGATACGCAGTATTTT. It specifies CASFTSGKGIDTQYF. The V gene is TRBV5-1, the J gene TRBJ2-3; 10 nucleotides align to TRBD2. Germline V gene data show CDR1 as SGHRS and CDR2 as YFSETQ. The V gene end was trimmed by 7 bases and the J gene end by 5 bases; junction bases not matched to a gene: 10. The length of the CDR3 is 15 residues.

As DNA, the CDR3 is TGCGCCAGCAGCCACCCAATCAGGGGCCCACCCTCCTACGAGCAGTACTTC. It is translated as CASSHPIRGPPSYEQYF. The chain uses TRBV4-3 and TRBJ2-7, with D perhaps TRBD1 (6 bases). This CDR3 has 17 residues. Germline V CDR1 and CDR2: LGHNA, YSLEER. V was cut by 3 bases and J by 0 bases, with 18 bases left in between.

This chain links TRBV5-4 with TRBJ2-1, with 14 bases lining up with TRBD2. Germline trimming cut 6 bases from V and 6 bases from J; bases unmatched to any gene: 11. Germline CDR1 and CDR2: SGHNT and YYREEE (reference sequence). The CDR3 has 17 residues. The CDR3 is CASTGTSGRRAGNEQFF. The DNA for the CDR3 is TGTGCCAGCACCGGGACTAGCGGGAGAAGAGCGGGCAATGAGCAGTTCTTC.

This chain connects TRBV6-1 to TRBJ2-5; unclear D gene. The last part of the DNA fits TRBJ2-7 better; the J call may be wrong. This CDR3 has 13 amino acids. Germline CDR1 and CDR2: MNHNS and SASEGT. The CDR3 sequence: CASIGWLAYEQYF. As DNA, the CDR3 is TGTGCCAGCATCGGTTGGCTAGCCTACGAGCAGTACTTC.

The V call is TRBV5-4, the J call TRBJ2-5; perhaps TRBD2 as D (5 bases). Trimming pared 0 bases from V and 5 bases from J, leaving 11 bases between. This CDR3 is 14 amino acids long. Germline CDR1 reads SGHNT; CDR2 reads YYREEE (reference sequence). DNA for the CDR3: TGTGCCAGCAGCTTGGCCTCGGGAATGGAGACCCAGTACTTC. It specifies CASSLASGMETQYF.

J is TRBJ1-2 and V is TRBV19; D is possibly TRBD1 (6 bases). The germline gives CDR1 LNHDA, CDR2 SQIVND (reference sequence). The length of the CDR3 is 12 residues. V lost 2 bases to trimming and J lost 8 bases, with 9 bases between them. The CDR3 protein is CASSIPGAGYTF. In nucleotides, the CDR3 is TGTGCCAGTAGTATACCAGGGGCCGGCTACACCTTC. Combining the CDR3 with reference TRBV19 and TRBJ1-2 gives the whole variable domain DGGITQSPKYLFRKEGQNVTLSCEQNLNHDAMYWYRQDPGQGLRLIYYSQIVNDFQKGDIAEGYSVSREKKESFPLTVTSAQKNPTAFYLCASSIPGAGYTFGSGTRLTVV.

This clone has a single count. Here the CDR3 DNA reads TGCGCCAGCAGCTTGGTGGGAGGGGGGTCCTACGAGCAGTACTTC. Protein: CASSLVGGGSYEQYF. The rearrangement joins TRBV5-1 to TRBJ2-7; D may be TRBD2 (7 bases). V was cut by 0 bases and J by 1 base, with 11 bases left in between. Germline V CDR1 and CDR2: SGHRS, YFSETQ. This CDR3 is built from 15 residues.

The chain has TRBV29-1 and TRBJ1-2, with 9 bases fitting TRBD1. This CDR3 contains 16 residues. V was pared by 2 bases and J by 2 bases, with 9 bases of the junction left unmatched. Germline CDR1 SQVTM, CDR2 ANQGSEA. CDR3 bases: TGCAGCGTTGAACCCGGGACAGGGCCTAGGAACTATGGCTACACCTTC. The encoded protein is CSVEPGTGPRNYGYTF.

The chain uses TRBV19 and TRBJ1-5; D might be TRBD1 (6 bases). CDR3 length: 17 residues. V was pared by 5 bases and J by 2 bases, with 19 bases between. Germline V CDR1 and CDR2: LNHDA, SQIVND (reference sequence). The DNA of the CDR3 is TGTGCCAGTAGTGGGGTATGGGGGGGCAGGGGCAATCAGCCCCAGCATTTT. Translated, it gives CASSGVWGGRGNQPQHF.

The chain has TRBV5-1 and TRBJ2-1; the match to TRBD1 covers 8 bases. The V segment lost 4 bases and the J segment 5 bases; nucleotides outside the gene matches: 14. The CDR3 is 17 residues long. Germline V gene data show CDR1 as SGHRS and CDR2 as YFSETQ. This CDR3 reads CASSRRTGSGLNNEQFF. In DNA form, the CDR3 reads TGCGCCAGCAGCCGAAGGACAGGGTCGGGGCTTAACAATGAGCAGTTCTTC.

The CDR3 loop is CASSADDRGRFGYTF. The CDR3 coding sequence is TGTGCCAGCAGCGCGGACGACAGGGGGCGGTTTGGCTACACCTTC. V is TRBV9 and J is TRBJ1-2; 10 nucleotides agree with TRBD1. The germline V gene has CDR1 SGDLS and CDR2 YYNGEE. The junction had 9 bases not matched to a gene; V was cut back by 3 bases and J by 7 bases. The CDR3 is 15 amino acids.

J is TRBJ2-1 and V is TRBV25-1; 11 nucleotides match TRBD2. Germline CDR1 reads MGHDK; CDR2 reads SYGVNS. V shed 9 bases and J 3 bases; nucleotides not matched to a gene: 13. The CDR3 covers 17 residues. The CDR3 spells CARNKTSGSAYYNEQFF. CDR3 coding DNA: TGTGCCAGAAATAAAACTAGCGGGAGTGCTTACTACAATGAGCAGTTCTTC.

This clone is a singleton in its sample. The rearrangement links TRBV21-1 to TRBJ2-7; TRBD2 reflects the table's D call only, with no check against the DNA. TRBV21-1 is assigned pseudogene status. The CDR3 spans 17 residues. The CDR3 coding sequence is TGTGCCAGCAACTCGGGCGCTCCTAGCGGGAGCTGGCACGAGCAGTACTTC. Its protein is CASNSGAPSGSWHEQYF.

The CDR3 coding sequence is TGCGCCAGCAGCTTAATAACAGCAGCCTCCTACGAGCAGTACTTC. Its protein is CASSLITAASYEQYF. This chain uses TRBV5-1 with TRBJ2-7; D gene ambiguous. The germline CDR1 and CDR2 sequences are SGHRS and YFSETQ. This CDR3 comprises 15 residues. V was pared by 2 bases and J by 0 bases, with 12 bases between. Combining the CDR3 with reference TRBV5-1 and TRBJ2-7 gives the whole variable domain KAGVTQTPRYLIKTRGQQVTLSCSPISGHRSVSWYQQTPGQGLQFLFEYFSETQRNKGNFPGRFSGRQFSNSRSEMNVSTLELGDSALYLCASSLITAASYEQYFGPGTRLTVT.

The chain links TRBV19 to TRBJ2-1; D call uncertain. CDR3 size: 13 residues. From germline, CDR1 is LNHDA and CDR2 SQIVND (reference sequence). V was pared by 4 bases and J by 3 bases, with 7 bases between. DNA for the CDR3: TGTGCCAGTAGTAGTGAACACTACAATGAGCAGTTCTTC. This gives the protein CASSSEHYNEQFF.

This clone turned up a few times. The rearrangement links TRBV7-2 to TRBJ1-2, with 8 nucleotides matching TRBD1. The CDR3 runs 16 residues. The V gene's germline CDR1 is SGHTA and CDR2 FQGNSA. V lost 8 bases to trimming and J lost 7 bases; unmatched junction nucleotides: 18. The CDR3 DNA reads as TGTGCCAGCCCCCCTAGGAGAGGAACAGGGGGGGGTGGCTACACCTTC. Translation gives CASPPRRGTGGGGYTF.

The chain joins TRBV6-6 to TRBJ1-2, with TRBD1 identical over 10 bases. The CDR3 consists of 14 residues. With 1 base clipped from V and 6 bases from J, the junction kept 2 bases outside the gene matches. In germline, CDR1 is MNHNY, CDR2 SVGAGI (reference sequence). The CDR3 reads CASSYWDRGDGYTF. Written as DNA, the CDR3 is TGTGCCAGCAGTTACTGGGACAGGGGCGATGGCTACACCTTC.

Points on this clone: Sequence at one end of the junction differs from germline and may be a read error. The CDR3 DNA sequence: TGTGCTAGCAGCTTAAGCCTAGCGGAATACAATGAGCAGTTCTTC. Protein sequence: CASSLSLAEYNEQFF. V and J are TRBV7-7 and TRBJ2-1, with 7 bases identical to TRBD2. Germline values: CDR1 SSHAT, CDR2 FNYEAQ (reference sequence). The CDR3 runs 15 residues.

The sample holds one count of this clone. CDR3 region: CASSFLAGTTDTQYF. The CDR3 nucleotides read TGCGCCAGCAGCTTCCTAGCGGGGACCACAGATACGCAGTATTTT. This chain links TRBV5-1 with TRBJ2-3, with 9 positions matching TRBD2. Germline trimming cut 2 bases from V and 2 bases from J; bases unmatched to any gene: 3. Germline V gene data show CDR1 as SGHRS and CDR2 as YFSETQ. CDR3 size: 15 residues. Filled out from reference TRBV5-1 and TRBJ2-3, the complete variable domain reads KAGVTQTPRYLIKTRGQQVTLSCSPISGHRSVSWYQQTPGQGLQFLFEYFSETQRNKGNFPGRFSGRQFSNSRSEMNVSTLELGDSALYLCASSFLAGTTDTQYFGPGTRLTVL.

This sequence joins TRBV5-1 and TRBJ2-2; a possible D gene is TRBD2 (5 bases). The V gene lost 3 bases and the J gene lost 6 bases, with 12 bases spanning the gap. The CDR3 loop spans 14 amino acids. Looked up from germline, CDR1 is SGHRS and CDR2 is YFSETQ. The CDR3, as DNA: TGCGCCAGCAGCTCTTACGGGAATTCCGGGGAGCTGTTTTTT. Translated, it gives CASSSYGNSGELFF. The variable domain in full, with the rest retrieved from reference TRBV5-1 and TRBJ2-2, is KAGVTQTPRYLIKTRGQQVTLSCSPISGHRSVSWYQQTPGQGLQFLFEYFSETQRNKGNFPGRFSGRQFSNSRSEMNVSTLELGDSALYLCASSSYGNSGELFFGEGSRLTVL.

The V call is TRBV5-1, the J call TRBJ2-5; D is possibly TRBD2 (6 bases). The CDR3 is made up of 14 amino acids. V lost 0 bases, J lost 5 bases, and 11 bases lay in between. In germline, CDR1 is SGHRS, CDR2 YFSETQ. CDR3 coding DNA: TGCGCCAGCAGCTTGGCGGGAGATATGGAGACCCAGTACTTC. Protein product: CASSLAGDMETQYF. The full variable domain, its missing parts supplied by reference TRBV5-1 and TRBJ2-5, is KAGVTQTPRYLIKTRGQQVTLSCSPISGHRSVSWYQQTPGQGLQFLFEYFSETQRNKGNFPGRFSGRQFSNSRSEMNVSTLELGDSALYLCASSLAGDMETQYFGPGTRLLVL.

This chain connects TRBV6-5 to TRBJ1-5, with unresolved D. Germline CDR1 and CDR2: MNHEY and SVGAGI. V was clipped by 6 bases and J by 1 base, with 13 bases between them. The CDR3 runs 15 residues. CDR3 coding DNA: TGTGCCAGCAGCCGGGCCCCGGGAAGCAATCAGCCCCAGCATTTT. It codes for CASSRAPGSNQPQHF.

This chain joins TRBV28 and TRBJ1-2; D may be TRBD1 (6 bases). The V end was cut by 5 bases, the J end by 3 bases, with 16 bases between. Looked up from germline, CDR1 is MDHEN and CDR2 is SYDVKM. This CDR3 is 15 amino acids long. The CDR3 sequence: CASSPTGKSDYGYTF. Written as DNA, the CDR3 is TGTGCCAGCAGTCCCACAGGGAAATCAGACTATGGCTACACCTTC.

This clone was counted between two and nine times. The chain combines TRBV10-3 with TRBJ1-5; D remains ambiguous. From germline, CDR1 is ENHRY and CDR2 SYGVKD. Trimming took off 2 bases at V and 5 bases at J, with 16 bases between the two ends. The CDR3 is made up of 16 amino acids. In nucleotides, the CDR3 is TGTGCCATCAGTGAGCGGGCAGGCCTAGCGGATCAGCCCCAGCATTTT. It codes for CAISERAGLADQPQHF.

A single count supports this clone. The genes are TRBV5-6 and TRBJ1-3; weak D call: TRBD1 (5 bases). Germline V gene sequence: CDR1 SGHDT, CDR2 YYEEEE. The V gene lost 4 bases and the J gene lost 0 bases, with 14 bases spanning the gap. This CDR3 region has 16 residues. CDR3 protein: CASSRFDRGSGNTIYF. CDR3 DNA sequence: TGTGCCAGCAGCCGATTCGATAGGGGCTCTGGAAACACCATATATTTT. The variable domain in full, with the rest retrieved from reference TRBV5-6 and TRBJ1-3, is DAGVTQSPTHLIKTRGQQVTLRCSPKSGHDTVSWYQQALGQGPQFIFQYYEEEERQRGNFPDRFSGHQFPNYSSELNVNALLLGDSALYLCASSRFDRGSGNTIYFGEGSWLTVV.

This clone was picked up a small number of times. This chain connects TRBV29-1 to TRBJ1-1; 7 bases fit TRBD1. Germline assignment: CDR1 SQVTM and CDR2 ANQGSEA. CDR3 size: 15 residues. The V segment lost 5 bases and the J segment 0 bases; nucleotides outside the gene matches: 9. CDR3 amino acids: CSVQGTARMNTEAFF. The CDR3 nucleotides are TGCAGCGTTCAAGGGACAGCCAGGATGAACACTGAAGCTTTCTTT.

J is TRBJ2-7 and V is TRBV5-6; possibly TRBD2 for D (5 bases). This CDR3 is 13 amino acids long. The V end was cut by 0 bases, the J end by 1 base, with 5 bases between. CDR1 and CDR2 (germline): SGHDT, YYEEEE. This chain's CDR3 is CASSLAGSYEQYF. The CDR3 bases are TGTGCCAGCAGCTTGGCGGGGTCCTACGAGCAGTACTTC.

With respect to this clone: This same CDR3 is encoded by further DNA sequences in the sample. V and J are TRBV5-1 and TRBJ2-1; possible D gene TRBD1, 5 bases. V was shortened by 0 bases and J by 3 bases, with 7 bases between the two germline ends. Looked up from germline, CDR1 is SGHRS and CDR2 is YFSETQ. This CDR3 comprises 14 residues. The DNA of the CDR3 is TGCGCCAGCAGCTTGGGACAGAACTACAATGAGCAGTTCTTC. It yields the protein CASSLGQNYNEQFF.

This clone was recorded a few times. This sequence joins TRBV27 and TRBJ1-1, with TRBD1 as a possible D gene (6 bases). The CDR3 loop spans 14 amino acids. The germline V gene has CDR1 MNHEY and CDR2 SMNVEV (reference sequence). The V end was cut by 3 bases, the J end by 1 base, with 9 bases between. CDR3 DNA: TGTGCCAGCAGTTTGTTGGGACAGAACACTGAAGCTTTCTTT. It yields the protein CASSLLGQNTEAFF.

This chain uses TRBV1 with TRBJ2-7; TRBD1 reflects the table's D call only, with no check against the DNA. TRBV1 is given as a pseudogene. This CDR3 is 11 amino acids long. CDR3 in DNA: TGCACCAGCAGCCCAGGGTACGAGCAGTACTTC. Translating gives CTSSPGYEQYF.

This clone was seen a handful of times. The chain carries TRBV19 and TRBJ2-3; TRBD2 might be the D (6 bases). The CDR3 runs to 13 residues. V lost 6 bases and J lost 2, with 9 bases in between. From germline, CDR1 is LNHDA and CDR2 SQIVND (reference sequence). The CDR3 loop is CASSRTNTDTQYF. DNA for the CDR3: TGTGCCAGTAGCCGGACTAACACAGATACGCAGTATTTT.

V gene TRBV5-1 combines with J gene TRBJ2-5; D uncertain. Germline-derived CDR1 and CDR2 are SGHRS and YFSETQ. This CDR3 has 12 residues. V lost 0 bases and J lost 5, with 5 bases in between. CDR3 bases: TGCGCCAGCAGCTTGGTGTCGGAGACCCAGTACTTC. This codes for CASSLVSETQYF.